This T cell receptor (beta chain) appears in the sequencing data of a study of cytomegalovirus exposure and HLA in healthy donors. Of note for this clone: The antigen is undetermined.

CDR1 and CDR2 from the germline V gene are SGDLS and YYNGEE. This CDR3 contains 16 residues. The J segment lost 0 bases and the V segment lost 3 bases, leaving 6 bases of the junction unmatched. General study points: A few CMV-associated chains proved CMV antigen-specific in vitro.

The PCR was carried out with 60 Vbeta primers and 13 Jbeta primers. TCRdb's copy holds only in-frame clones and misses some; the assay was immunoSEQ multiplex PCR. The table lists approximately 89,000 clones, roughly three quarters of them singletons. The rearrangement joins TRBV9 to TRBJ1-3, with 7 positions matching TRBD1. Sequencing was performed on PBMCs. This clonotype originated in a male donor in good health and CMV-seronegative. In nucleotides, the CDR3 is TGTGCCAGCAGCGCTAACAGGGGACACTCTGGAAACACCATATATTTT. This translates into CASSANRGHSGNTIYF.